This is a list of T cell receptor beta chains from one sample in a study of T cell responses to AZD1222 COVID-19 vaccine. The repertoire was sequenced with immunoSEQ multiplex PCR; TCRdb's copy has only in-frame clones and lacks some. The data hold 130,000 to 150,000 clones, with around nine tenths observed a single time. The sample consisted of peripheral blood, taken on day 0 of MenACWY control vaccination. These receptors came from an adult in good health. The CDR3 runs from the conserved cysteine through the conserved F or W. The D gene is left open where the match is weak. Only some rows state a clone size, as once, few, many or a class for expanded clones.

- | TRBJ1-5 | - | TRBV5-4 | CASSLEPTADQPQHF | TGTGCCAGCAGCTTGGAGCCGACAGCGGATCAGCCCCAGCATTTT
- | TRBJ1-5 | - | TRBV3-1/TRBV3-2 | CASTPHRSNQPQHF | TGTGCCAGCACCCCACATAGATCGAATCAGCCCCAGCATTTT
- | TRBJ1-4 | - | TRBV15 | CATFTPGPQKLFF | TGTGCCACCTTTACCCCGGGACCCCAAAAACTGTTTTTT
- | TRBJ2-1 | TRBD2 | TRBV25-1 | CASSERTSAPSRWNEQFF | TGTGCCAGCAGTGAGAGGACTAGCGCCCCGAGTCGGTGGAATGAGCAGTTCTTC
- | TRBJ1-1 | TRBD1 | TRBV2 | CASRGTGGSNTEAFF | TGTGCCAGCAGGGGGACAGGGGGCTCGAACACTGAAGCTTTCTTT
- | TRBJ1-1 | - | TRBV27 | CASTVGRGSTEAFF | TGTGCCAGCACTGTTGGACGGGGGAGCACTGAAGCTTTCTTT
- | TRBJ1-2 | TRBD1 | TRBV7-9 | CASRPDRENGYTF | TGTGCCAGCAGGCCCGACAGGGAAAATGGCTACACCTTC
- | TRBJ1-1 | - | TRBV7-8 | CASSLALGSRGEAFF | TGTGCCAGCAGCTTAGCCTTGGGCTCGAGAGGGGAAGCTTTCTTT
once | TRBJ2-5 | - | TRBV7-7 | CASSFRGMETQYF | TGTGCTAGCAGCTTCCGGGGGATGGAGACCCAGTACTTC
once | TRBJ1-2 | - | TRBV7-9 | CASSPEGRSVYTF | TGTGCCAGCAGCCCAGAGGGTCGTTCGGTCTACACCTTC
- | TRBJ1-5 | TRBD1 | TRBV5-4 | CASSRDRGQPQHF | TGTGCCAGCAGCCGGGACAGGGGACAGCCCCAGCATTTT
- | TRBJ1-5 | - | TRBV6-5 | CASSYRGRNQPQHF | TGTGCCAGCAGTTACCGAGGACGCAATCAGCCCCAGCATTTT
- | TRBJ2-7 | - | TRBV19 | CATPLEQYF | TGTGCCACCCCCCTCGAGCAGTACTTC
- | TRBJ2-7 | - | TRBV29-1 | CSVAADSYEQYF | TGCAGCGTTGCGGCAGACTCCTACGAGCAGTACTTC
- | TRBJ2-7 | TRBD1 | TRBV3-1/TRBV3-2 | CASKAGGYEQYF | TGTGCCAGCAAGGCAGGGGGTTACGAGCAGTACTTC
- | TRBJ1-3 | - | TRBV12-3/TRBV12-4 | CASRSTVGNTIYF | TGTGCCAGCAGGTCGACAGTAGGAAACACCATATATTTT
- | TRBJ2-1 | TRBD2 | TRBV5-8 | CASGRTSGRYEQFF | TGTGCCAGTGGTAGGACTAGCGGGAGATATGAGCAGTTCTTC
- | TRBJ2-3 | TRBD2 | TRBV5-1 | CASSGRSSGSVDTQYF | TGCGCCAGCAGCGGTCGTTCTAGCGGGAGTGTGGATACGCAGTATTTT
- | TRBJ1-2 | - | TRBV5-5 | CASSQVQDGYGLDYGYTF | TGTGCCAGCTCCCAGGTCCAGGACGGCTATGGTTTAGACTATGGCTACACCTTC
- | TRBJ2-1 | TRBD2 | TRBV3-1/TRBV3-2 | CASSSGFSGGNEQFF | TGTGCCAGCAGCTCCGGATTCAGCGGGGGCAATGAGCAGTTCTTC
- | TRBJ1-6 | TRBD1 | TRBV30 | CAWDRDSSSYNSPLHF | TGTGCCTGGGACCGGGACAGCAGCTCCTATAATTCACCCCTCCACTTT
- | TRBJ2-6 | - | TRBV5-1 | CASSRDSSGANVLTF | TGCGCCAGCAGCCGAGACAGCTCTGGGGCCAACGTCCTGACTTTC
- | TRBJ1-4 | TRBD1 | TRBV3-1/TRBV3-2 | CASRQGAGEKLFF | TGTGCCAGCAGACAGGGGGCGGGGGAAAAACTGTTTTTT
- | TRBJ2-5 | TRBD2 | TRBV5-1 | CASSPGGTSGRFETQYF | TGCGCCAGCAGCCCGGGGGGGACTAGCGGGAGATTTGAGACCCAGTACTTC
- | TRBJ1-2 | TRBD1 | TRBV7-9 | CASSPTGGAQGYTF | TGTGCCAGCAGCCCTACAGGGGGCGCGCAGGGCTACACCTTC